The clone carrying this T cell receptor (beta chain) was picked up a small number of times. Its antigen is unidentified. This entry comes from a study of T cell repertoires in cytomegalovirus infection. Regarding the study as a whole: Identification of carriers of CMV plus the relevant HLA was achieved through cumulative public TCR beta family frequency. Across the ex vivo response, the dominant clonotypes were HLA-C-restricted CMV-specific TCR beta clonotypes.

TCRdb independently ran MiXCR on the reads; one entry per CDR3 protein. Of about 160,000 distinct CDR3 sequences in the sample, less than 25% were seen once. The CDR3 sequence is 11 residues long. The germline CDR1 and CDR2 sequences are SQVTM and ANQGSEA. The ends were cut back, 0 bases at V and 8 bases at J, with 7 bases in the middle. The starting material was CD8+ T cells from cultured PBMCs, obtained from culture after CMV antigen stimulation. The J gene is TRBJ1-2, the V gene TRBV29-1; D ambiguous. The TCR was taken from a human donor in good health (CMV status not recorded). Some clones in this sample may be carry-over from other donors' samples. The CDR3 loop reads CSVEERSGYTF. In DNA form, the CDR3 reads TGCAGCGTTGAAGAGCGCTCGGGCTACACCTTC.